The 7 T cell receptor beta chains below all came from one sample that was sequenced in a study of blood T cell repertoires in COVID-19. Clones were sequenced by immunoSEQ multiplex PCR, and TCRdb holds only the in-frame ones, with some missing. This table has about 87,000 clones, around 88% appearing once. Material for sequencing was peripheral blood. The source of these receptors is a woman aged 55-75 years with acute or convalescent COVID-19.

The chain recombines TRBV7-9 with TRBJ1-2, with TRBD1 matching 8 bases. V trimming: 0 bases; J trimming: 8 bases; junction bases outside the gene matches: 11. The CDR3 consists of 16 residues. The germline gives CDR1 SEHNR, CDR2 FQNEAQ (reference sequence). The CDR3 DNA is TGTGCCAGCAGCTTAGCGGGGACAGACAGGGGTGCAGGCTACACCTTC. It codes for CASSLAGTDRGAGYTF.

The chain joins TRBV24-1 to TRBJ2-1, with a possible D match to TRBD2 (7 bases). CDR1 is KGHDR and CDR2 is SFDVKD in the germline V gene. V gave up 10 bases and J gave up 8 bases, with 14 bases separating them. This CDR3 has 12 amino acids. In DNA, the CDR3 is TGTGCCACGGGGGGGCCGAGTGATGAGCAGTTCTTC. This codes for CATGGPSDEQFF.

The chain combines TRBV2 with TRBJ1-2; possibly TRBD1 for D (6 bases). The CDR3 runs 14 residues. Trimming cost V 4 bases and J 6 bases, with 15 bases left between them. CDR1 SNHLY and CDR2 FYNNEI come from the germline V gene. The CDR3 here is CASSAQGSLDGYTF. CDR3 sequence (DNA): TGTGCCAGCAGTGCCCAGGGGTCTTTGGATGGCTACACCTTC.

This chain joins TRBV6-2 or TRBV6-3 and TRBJ1-5, with D maybe TRBD1 (5 bases). Germline-derived CDR1 and CDR2 are MNHEY and SVGEGT. Trimming took off 2 bases at V and 0 bases at J, with 11 bases between the two ends. The CDR3 extends over 16 amino acids. CDR3 amino acids: CASSYRQGYSNQPQHF. The DNA for the CDR3 is TGTGCCAGCAGTTACCGGCAGGGTTATAGCAATCAGCCCCAGCATTTT.

The chain uses TRBV9 and TRBJ1-3, with TRBD1 matching over 8 bases. V gave up 0 bases and J gave up 2 bases; unmatched junction bases: 1. The germline CDR1 and CDR2 sequences are SGDLS and YYNGEE. The CDR3 covers 15 residues. The CDR3 sequence is CASSVAQGAGNTIYF. In DNA form, the CDR3 reads TGTGCCAGCAGCGTAGCACAGGGGGCTGGAAACACCATATATTTT.

This clone was seen once. The chain employs TRBV3-1 (or the pseudogene TRBV3-2) and TRBJ2-3; D is undetermined. Germline CDR1 and CDR2: LGHDT and YNNKEL (reference sequence). This CDR3 is 14 amino acids long. Trimming removed 0 bases at V and 6 bases at J, with 10 bases between. In DNA form, the CDR3 reads TGTGCCAGCAGCCAAGATGCGGCCATGGATACGCAGTATTTT. The encoded protein is CASSQDAAMDTQYF.

The chain is built from TRBV10-2 and TRBJ2-7; 12 bases match TRBD2. The J segment lost 7 bases and the V segment lost 2 bases, leaving 6 bases of the junction unmatched. CDR3 length: 15 amino acids. Germline V gene sequence: CDR1 WSHSY, CDR2 SAAADI. CDR3 residues: CASSERLAGGGEQYF. The CDR3 nucleotides read TGCGCCAGCAGTGAGAGGCTAGCGGGAGGGGGAGAGCAGTACTTC.